These 2 T cell receptor beta chains came from one sample sequenced in a study of CD8+ T cells in alopecia areata. The sorting of pooled cutaneous lymph node cells relied on CD4, CD8alpha, NKG2D, NKG2ACE and other markers. Sequencing relied on a cDNA template that was reverse transcribed from extracted RNA. Repertoires were generated with immunoSEQ multiplex PCR, while TCRdb's copy carries only in-frame clones and drops some. The repertoire consists of under 350,000 clones, none detected only once. The source material was CD4+ T cells sorted from a lymph node. The origin of the receptors is a C3H/HeJ mouse with alopecia areata. The mouse strain carries the MHC haplotype H2-k.

This clone has a handful of counts. Gene labels here are mouse ones. The CDR3 extends 4 residues past the end of the read, so its final part is completed from the germline J gene. The chain carries TRBV13-1 and TRBJ2-2; no definite D call. Germline CDR1 and CDR2: NSHNY and SYGAGN. Trimming stripped 3 bases from V and 0 bases from J, with 12 bases between. The CDR3 is 16 amino acids. The sequenced CDR3 bases are TGTGCCAGCAGTGTCACGACAAATGCAAACACCGGG. As protein: CASSVTTNANTG. The entire CDR3 protein reads CASSVTTNANTGQLYF.

Note on this clone: The genes and germline here are from mouse. The CDR3 is cut off 4 residues early in the read; its end comes from the germline J gene. V is TRBV2 and J is TRBJ2-2; 8 positions match TRBD1. CDR3 length equals 16 residues. Trimming removed 4 bases from V and 0 bases from J; junction bases left unmatched: 4. Per germline, CDR1 LGHNA and CDR2 YSYQKL. CDR3 bases read: TGTGCCAGCAGCCCCCACAGGGGGGCAAACACCGGG. It codes for CASSPHRGANTG. The CDR3 in its entirety is CASSPHRGANTGQLYF.